Following are 19 T cell receptor beta chains from one sample sequenced in a study of vaccination effects on CD4 cells after COVID-19. Their specific antigens are unknown. Assay used: immunoSEQ multiplex PCR; TCRdb lists only in-frame clones, some missing. Of over 50,000 clones detected, roughly 76% appear once; the ten largest clones hold more than 2%. Antigen-specific CD4+ T cells were first expanded with viral peptide pools by the ViraFEST assay and only then sequenced. With approximately 9 days of culture completed, CD4+ T cells were isolated. This sample comprised CD4+ T cells from PBMCs cultured with HCoV-229E spike peptides, obtained before COVID-19 vaccination. The receptors originated from a human donor who received a COVID-19 vaccine.

The genes are TRBV15 and TRBJ1-4; D unclear. CDR1 LNHNV and CDR2 YYDKDF come from the germline V gene (reference sequence). Trimming took 5 bases from V and 3 from J, leaving 16 bases between them. The CDR3 is made up of 16 amino acids. CDR3 sequence reads: CATSPRPGAPNEKLFF. In nucleotides, the CDR3 is TGTGCCACCAGCCCCAGACCCGGAGCTCCTAATGAAAAACTGTTTTTT.

The V call is TRBV4-1, the J call TRBJ1-1, with D maybe TRBD1 (5 bases). V lost 2 bases to trimming and J lost 11 bases, with 12 bases between them. In germline, CDR1 is MGHRA, CDR2 YSYEKL. This CDR3 spans 12 amino acids. The CDR3: CASSQIGTGAFF. As DNA, the CDR3 is TGCGCCAGCAGCCAAATAGGGACGGGTGCTTTCTTT.

The CDR3 region is CASSQPEGSIYGYTF. CDR3 DNA sequence: TGCGCCAGCAGCCAACCCGAGGGGTCCATATATGGCTACACCTTC. The chain employs TRBV4-1 and TRBJ1-2, with TRBD1 as a possible D gene (5 bases). Trimming shortened V by 2 bases and J by 5 bases, and 15 bases separated the two germline ends. The CDR3 extends over 15 amino acids. Germline CDR1 MGHRA, CDR2 YSYEKL.

This CDR3 is CATSGIIAGGSYNEQFF. The DNA of the CDR3 is TGTGCCACCAGCGGGATTATAGCGGGGGGAAGTTACAATGAGCAGTTCTTC. This chain links TRBV15 with TRBJ2-1; 10 bases match TRBD2. The CDR3 is 17 residues long. Losses at the gene ends were 5 bases for V and 4 bases for J; bases not matched to a gene: 11. Germline CDR1 reads LNHNV; CDR2 reads YYDKDF (reference sequence).

The chain recombines TRBV5-5 with TRBJ1-5; a possible D gene is TRBD1 (6 bases). Trimming took off 0 bases at V and 5 bases at J, with 9 bases between the two ends. Germline-derived CDR1 and CDR2 are SGHKS and YYEKEE (reference sequence). The CDR3 extends over 14 amino acids. CDR3 sequence: CASSLGQGYQPQHF. CDR3 coding DNA: TGTGCCAGCAGCTTGGGCCAGGGGTATCAGCCCCAGCATTTT. Filled out from reference TRBV5-5 and TRBJ1-5, the complete variable domain reads DAGVTQSPTHLIKTRGQQVTLRCSPISGHKSVSWYQQVLGQGPQFIFQYYEKEERGRGNFPDRFSARQFPNYSSELNVNALLLGDSALYLCASSLGQGYQPQHFGDGTRLSIL.

The CDR3: CASSPGIYQETQYF. As DNA, the CDR3 is TGTGCCAGCAGCCCGGGGATCTATCAAGAGACCCAGTACTTC. The chain is built from TRBV7-8 and TRBJ2-5; D might be TRBD2 (5 bases). The CDR3 contains 14 residues. Germline CDR1 and CDR2: SGHVS and FQNEAQ. V gave up 5 bases and J gave up 2 bases, with 12 bases separating them.

On this clone: A read error may account for a junction end that differs from germline. The rearrangement joins TRBV6-1 to TRBJ1-5; TRBD1 matches 7 bases. The germline V gene encodes CDR1 MNHNS and CDR2 SASEGT. There are 14 residues in the CDR3. DNA for the CDR3: TGTGCCAGCACTGAACAGGGGCCCAATCAGCCCCAGCATTTT. This gives the protein CASTEQGPNQPQHF.

V and J are TRBV24-1 and TRBJ2-3, with D maybe TRBD1 (5 bases). The germline V gene encodes CDR1 KGHDR and CDR2 SFDVKD. The CDR3 extends over 13 amino acids. Trimming left V 9 bases short and J 3 bases short, with 12 bases between. The CDR3 loop is CATGVGVTDTQYF. The CDR3 DNA reads TGTGCCACCGGGGTAGGGGTAACAGATACGCAGTATTTT.

This clone has a handful of counts. The V call is TRBV28, the J call TRBJ1-3, with D tentatively TRBD1 (6 bases). Germline values: CDR1 MDHEN, CDR2 SYDVKM. The CDR3 is 14 residues long. The CDR3 is CATTGGGSGNTIYF. The DNA of the CDR3 is TGTGCGACCACCGGGGGCGGCTCTGGAAACACCATATATTTT.

This chain joins TRBV5-1 and TRBJ2-3; D possibly corresponds to TRBD1 (5 bases). Germline CDR1 is SGHRS and CDR2 is YFSETQ. The CDR3 covers 15 residues. Trimming removed 5 bases at V and 0 bases at J, with 13 bases between. Here the CDR3 reads CASRRQSASTDTQYF. The CDR3 bases are TGCGCCAGCAGAAGACAGAGTGCTAGCACAGATACGCAGTATTTT.

V gene TRBV11-1 combines with J gene TRBJ2-5; no clear D gene. This CDR3 contains 15 residues. Germline V gene data show CDR1 as SGHAT and CDR2 as FQDESV (reference sequence). Trimming cost V 4 bases and J 2 bases, with 14 bases left between them. The CDR3 region is CASSSKRLIQETQYF. The DNA of the CDR3 is TGTGCCAGCAGCTCTAAGCGACTGATTCAAGAGACCCAGTACTTC.

The gene calls are TRBV10-3 and TRBJ2-1, with 12 bases aligning to TRBD1. Looked up from germline, CDR1 is ENHRY and CDR2 is SYGVKD. J was trimmed by 5 bases and V by 3 bases; bases with no gene match: 5. The CDR3 runs 16 residues. The CDR3 is CAISEPGQGANNEQFF. In DNA, the CDR3 is TGTGCCATCAGTGAACCGGGACAGGGGGCGAACAATGAGCAGTTCTTC.

The rearrangement uses TRBV5-4 and TRBJ2-2; 8 nucleotides align to TRBD1. Germline V gene sequence: CDR1 SGHNT, CDR2 YYREEE (reference sequence). The CDR3 totals 15 residues. The J segment lost 7 bases and the V segment lost 1 base, leaving 6 bases of the junction unmatched. CDR3 DNA sequence: TGTGCCAGCAGCTTGCCCCAGACAGGGGTCGGGGAGCTGTTTTTT. Its translation is CASSLPQTGVGELFF.

The CDR3: CASSLPGLYEQYV. CDR3 sequence (DNA): TGTGCCAGCAGCCTACCGGGGCTCTACGAGCAGTACGTC. The chain uses TRBV7-9 and TRBJ2-7; D tentatively fits TRBD1 or TRBD2 (5 bases each). CDR3 length: 13 residues. Germline CDR1 reads SEHNR; CDR2 reads FQNEAQ (reference sequence). Trimming removed 5 bases at V and 3 bases at J, with 11 bases between.

This sequence joins TRBV9 and TRBJ2-2; 9 nucleotides agree with TRBD1. J gave up 6 bases and V 3 bases, and 6 bases lay outside the gene matches. CDR3 length: 15 amino acids. In germline, CDR1 is SGDLS, CDR2 YYNGEE. For the CDR3, the DNA is TGTGCCAGCAGCGCCCGGGACAGGGTCCCCGGGGAGCTGTTTTTT. Protein product: CASSARDRVPGELFF.

The gene calls are TRBV5-4 and TRBJ2-7, with TRBD1 identical over 7 bases. The CDR3 contains 14 residues. CDR1 is SGHNT, CDR2 YYREEE, per germline (reference sequence). V dropped 4 bases and J dropped 0; count of bases not matched to a gene: 4. The CDR3 sequence is CASSGWDSSYEQYV. The CDR3 DNA reads TGTGCCAGCAGCGGCTGGGACAGCTCCTACGAGCAGTACGTC.

The chain has TRBV10-2 and TRBJ2-5; 8 positions agree with TRBD1. From germline, CDR1 is WSHSY and CDR2 SAAADI. The CDR3 runs to 13 residues. The V gene end was trimmed by 5 bases and the J gene end by 6 bases; junction bases not matched to a gene: 5. CDR3 sequence: CASSQGAQKTQYF. CDR3 nucleotides: TGCGCCAGCAGTCAGGGGGCCCAGAAGACCCAGTACTTC.

The chain is built from TRBV10-1 and TRBJ1-5; 8 nucleotides line up with TRBD1. Unmatched junction bases numbered 9, after V lost 4 bases and J lost 7 bases. Germline lookup yields CDR1 WNHNN and CDR2 SYGVQD (reference sequence). The CDR3 length is 15 residues. This CDR3 is CASSGDRGIGQPQHF. Written as DNA, the CDR3 is TGCGCCAGCAGTGGAGACAGGGGAATAGGGCAGCCCCAGCATTTT.

This sequence joins TRBV7-3 and TRBJ2-1, with TRBD1 matching 9 bases. The CDR3 sequence is 15 residues long. V lost 5 bases, J lost 2 bases, and 4 bases stayed unmatched. Germline loops: CDR1 SGHTA, CDR2 FQGTGA. The CDR3 protein is CASSPGTGTYNEQFF. The DNA for the CDR3 is TGTGCCAGCAGCCCCGGGACAGGGACCTACAATGAGCAGTTCTTC.